This TCR beta chain was recorded in a study of T-cell memory formation after mild COVID-19. Study in general: Across donors, TCR clusters were largely donor specific. Study findings and constraints: Clones that shrank (day 15 to 85) were balanced CD4/CD8, whereas later expanders leaned CD4+.

TCRdb analysed the 5' RACE reads with MiXCR anew, one entry per CDR3 protein. The table lists more than 300,000 distinct CDR3 sequences, 20% to 25% of them singletons. Trimming left V 0 bases short and J 7 bases short, with 10 bases between. The CDR3 consists of 15 residues. Germline loops: CDR1 LGHNA, CDR2 YNFKEQ. This clonotype was seen a few times. No antigen is known for it. The source is a young man who had mild COVID-19 (a few samples of this study predate the infection). Cell type and time point are not known. What was sequenced was PBMCs or a T cell subset sorted from them (not recorded which). The V and J genes are TRBV4-2 and TRBJ1-6; no definite D call. For the CDR3, the DNA is TGTGCCAGCAGCCAAGATTTTGATCTCAATTCACCCCTCCACTTT. Translated, it gives CASSQDFDLNSPLHF.